The 8 T cell receptor beta chains reported below all come from one sample, sequenced in a study of blood T cell repertoires in COVID-19. Sequencing used immunoSEQ multiplex PCR; TCRdb keeps in-frame clones, though not all of them. The table shows approximately 170,000 clones, with about nine tenths occurring only once. The sequenced material came from peripheral blood. These TCRs come from a man aged 18 to 30 who had recovered from COVID-19.

This clone was observed a handful of times. The CDR3 loop is CASTKTGELFF. CDR3 coding DNA: TGTGCCAGTACTAAGACCGGGGAGCTGTTTTTT. The chain recombines TRBV19 with TRBJ2-2; D is undetermined. This CDR3 region has 11 residues. Trimming shortened V by 7 bases and J by 5 bases, and 5 bases separated the two germline ends. In germline, CDR1 is LNHDA, CDR2 SQIVND (reference sequence).

V gene TRBV4-3 combines with J gene TRBJ2-3; no clear D gene. Germline V gives CDR1 LGHNA, CDR2 YSLEER. V lost 0 bases to trimming and J lost 7 bases, with 5 bases between them. The CDR3 totals 12 residues. The CDR3 nucleotides read TGCGCCAGCAGCCAAGATCGGTATACGCAGTATTTT. Its translation: CASSQDRYTQYF.

The CDR3: CASSESTRPLSAFF. The CDR3 DNA reads TGCGCCAGCAGTGAGTCGACCAGGCCCCTGTCAGCTTTCTTT. The rearrangement links TRBV10-1 to TRBJ1-1; D remains ambiguous. The ends were cut back, 0 bases at V and 10 bases at J, with 15 bases in the middle. CDR1 and CDR2 (germline): WNHNN, SYGVQD (reference sequence). The CDR3 covers 14 residues.

The rearrangement uses TRBV24-1 and TRBJ2-2; 7 bases align to TRBD1. The CDR3 consists of 13 residues. CDR1 and CDR2 from the germline V gene are KGHDR and SFDVKD. After removal of 7 bases from V and 6 bases from J, the junction contained 4 bases not matched to a gene. CDR3 coding DNA: TGTGCCACCAGCGATGACAGGGCCGGGGAGCTGTTTTTT. Protein product: CATSDDRAGELFF.

The chain employs TRBV19 and TRBJ1-1; D is unresolved. V shed 5 bases and J shed 0 bases, with 16 bases lying between them. Germline assignment: CDR1 LNHDA and CDR2 SQIVND (reference sequence). This CDR3 region has 16 residues. CDR3 bases: TGTGCCAGTAGTCCCCAAGTGGGCCCCTTGAACACTGAAGCTTTCTTT. Residues: CASSPQVGPLNTEAFF.

The genes are TRBV3-1 (or the pseudogene TRBV3-2) and TRBJ2-7; 7 positions match TRBD2. The CDR3 totals 13 residues. Unmatched junction bases numbered 1, after V lost 3 bases and J lost 2 bases. Germline CDR1 and CDR2: LGHDT and YNNKEL (reference sequence). The CDR3 nucleotides read TGTGCCAGCAGCCACGGGACTACCTACGAGCAGTACTTC. The encoded protein is CASSHGTTYEQYF.

This chain uses TRBV21-1 with TRBJ2-2; the table's D call of TRBD2 was not tested on the DNA. TRBV21-1 has pseudogene status. The CDR3 loop spans 16 amino acids. This CDR3 reads CASRPGLAANTGELFF. CDR3 coding DNA: TGTGCCAGCCGGCCGGGACTAGCGGCGAACACCGGGGAGCTGTTTTTT.

CDR3 nucleotides: TGTGCCAGCAGCTTACAACTAGCGGGAAGGGATACGCAGTATTTT. Translated: CASSLQLAGRDTQYF. The chain couples TRBV5-5 to TRBJ2-3; 10 nucleotides match TRBD2. The germline V gene has CDR1 SGHKS and CDR2 YYEKEE (reference sequence). Losses at the gene ends were 2 bases for V and 6 bases for J; bases not matched to a gene: 6. The CDR3 is 15 amino acids.